The clone carrying this TCR beta chain has a count of ten or more. The sample originates from a study of metastatic and nonmetastatic thyroid tumors. The entire patient cohort was treatment-naive prior to thyroid surgery. V lost 5 bases to trimming and J lost 0 bases, with 14 bases between them. The CDR3 is 16 amino acids. Germline CDR1 is MNHNS and CDR2 is SASEGT. TCRdb re-called the PCR reads with MiXCR. The sample has fewer than 30,000 clones, 20% to 25% seen once. The sample was blood. This receptor was taken from a male donor with papillary thyroid cancer or a benign thyroid nodule (not recorded which). Some clones in this sample may be carry-over from other donors' samples. The chain employs TRBV6-1 and TRBJ2-1, with a weak D call TRBD1 (5 bases). CDR3 residues: CASSIPSGFSYNEQFF. DNA of the CDR3: TGTGCCAGCAGTATCCCATCAGGGTTCTCCTACAATGAGCAGTTCTTC.